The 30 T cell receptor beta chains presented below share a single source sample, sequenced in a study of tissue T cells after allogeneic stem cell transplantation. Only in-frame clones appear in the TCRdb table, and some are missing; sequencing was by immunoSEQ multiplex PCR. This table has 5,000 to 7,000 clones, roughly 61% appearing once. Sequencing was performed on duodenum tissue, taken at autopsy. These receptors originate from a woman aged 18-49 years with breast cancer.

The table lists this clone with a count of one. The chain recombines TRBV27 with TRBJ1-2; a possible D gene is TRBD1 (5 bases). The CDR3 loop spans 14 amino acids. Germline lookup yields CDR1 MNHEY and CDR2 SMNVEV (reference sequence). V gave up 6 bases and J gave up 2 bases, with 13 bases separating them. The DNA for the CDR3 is TGTGCCAGCAGGCCTCAGGGATCGAACTATGGCTACACCTTC. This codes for CASRPQGSNYGYTF.

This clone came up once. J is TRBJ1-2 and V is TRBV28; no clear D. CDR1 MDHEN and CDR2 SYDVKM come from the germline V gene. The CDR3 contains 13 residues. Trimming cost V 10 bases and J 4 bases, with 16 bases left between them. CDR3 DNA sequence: TGTGCCACCCGCCAGCGGTCAATCTATGGCTACACCTTC. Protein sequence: CATRQRSIYGYTF.

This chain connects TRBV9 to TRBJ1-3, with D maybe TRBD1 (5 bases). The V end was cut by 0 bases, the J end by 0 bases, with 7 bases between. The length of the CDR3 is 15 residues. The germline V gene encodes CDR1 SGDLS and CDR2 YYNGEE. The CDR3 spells CASSVEGNSGNTIYF. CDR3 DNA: TGTGCCAGCAGCGTAGAGGGGAACTCTGGAAACACCATATATTTT.

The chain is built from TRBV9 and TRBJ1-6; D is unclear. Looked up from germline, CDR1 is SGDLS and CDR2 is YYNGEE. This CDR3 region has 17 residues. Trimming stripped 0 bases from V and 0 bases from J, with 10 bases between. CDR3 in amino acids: CASSVGWSSSYNSPLHF. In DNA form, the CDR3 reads TGTGCCAGCAGCGTAGGTTGGTCCAGCTCCTATAATTCACCCCTCCACTTT.

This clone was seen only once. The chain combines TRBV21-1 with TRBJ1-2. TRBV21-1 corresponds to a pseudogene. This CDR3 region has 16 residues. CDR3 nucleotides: TGTGCCAGCAGCAAAGGGGCGAATTGGGGAGTCGGTGGCTACACCTTC. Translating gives CASSKGANWGVGGYTF.

The CDR3 is CASRSLPQETQYF. The CDR3 DNA sequence: TGTGCCAGCAGGTCCCTACCCCAAGAGACCCAGTACTTC. The chain couples TRBV6-5 to TRBJ2-5, with D uncertain. Trimming cost V 6 bases and J 1 base, with 9 bases left between them. The CDR3 extends over 13 amino acids. The germline CDR1 and CDR2 sequences are MNHEY and SVGAGI.

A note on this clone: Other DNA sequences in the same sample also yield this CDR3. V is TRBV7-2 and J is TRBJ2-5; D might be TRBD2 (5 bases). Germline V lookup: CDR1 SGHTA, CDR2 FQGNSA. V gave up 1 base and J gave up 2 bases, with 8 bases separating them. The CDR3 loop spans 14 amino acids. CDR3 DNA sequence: TGTGCCAGCAGCTTAGGAAGGAGGCAAGAGACCCAGTACTTC. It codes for CASSLGRRQETQYF.

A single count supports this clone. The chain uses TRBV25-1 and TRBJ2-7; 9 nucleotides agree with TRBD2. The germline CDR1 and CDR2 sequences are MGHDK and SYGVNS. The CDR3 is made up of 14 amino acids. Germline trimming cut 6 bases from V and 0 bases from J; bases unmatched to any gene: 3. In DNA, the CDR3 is TGTGCCAGCAGGGTTAGCGGGAGCTCCTACGAGCAGTACTTC. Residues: CASRVSGSSYEQYF.

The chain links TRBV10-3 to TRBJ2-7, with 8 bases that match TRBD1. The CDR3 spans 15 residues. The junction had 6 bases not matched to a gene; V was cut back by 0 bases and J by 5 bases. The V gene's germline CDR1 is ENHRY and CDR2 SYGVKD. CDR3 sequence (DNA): TGTGCCATCAGTGAGTCGAGGCAGGGGGCCAACGAGCAGTACTTC. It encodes CAISESRQGANEQYF.

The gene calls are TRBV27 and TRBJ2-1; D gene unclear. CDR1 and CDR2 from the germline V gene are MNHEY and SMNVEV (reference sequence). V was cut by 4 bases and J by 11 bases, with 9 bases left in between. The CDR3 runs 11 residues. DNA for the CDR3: TGTGCCAGCAGTTATGGTGGAAAGCAGTTCTTC. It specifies CASSYGGKQFF.

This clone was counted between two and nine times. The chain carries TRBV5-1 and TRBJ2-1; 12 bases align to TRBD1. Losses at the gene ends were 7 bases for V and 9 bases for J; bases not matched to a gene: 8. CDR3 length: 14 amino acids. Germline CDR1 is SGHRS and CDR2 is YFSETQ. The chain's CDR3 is CASSEGTGGVEQFF. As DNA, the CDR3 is TGCGCCAGCTCCGAGGGGACAGGGGGCGTTGAGCAGTTCTTC.

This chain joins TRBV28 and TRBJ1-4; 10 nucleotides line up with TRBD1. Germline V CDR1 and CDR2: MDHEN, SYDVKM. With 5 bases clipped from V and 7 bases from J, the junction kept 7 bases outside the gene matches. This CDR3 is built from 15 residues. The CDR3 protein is CASSTDRGEIEKLFF. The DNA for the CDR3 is TGTGCCAGCAGTACGGACAGGGGGGAAATTGAAAAACTGTTTTTT.

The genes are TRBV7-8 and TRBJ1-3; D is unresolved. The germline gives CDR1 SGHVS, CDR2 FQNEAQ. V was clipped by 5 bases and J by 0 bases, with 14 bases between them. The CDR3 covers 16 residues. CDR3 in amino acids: CASSALTSYSGNTIYF. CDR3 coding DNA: TGTGCCAGCAGCGCATTAACGTCGTACTCTGGAAACACCATATATTTT.

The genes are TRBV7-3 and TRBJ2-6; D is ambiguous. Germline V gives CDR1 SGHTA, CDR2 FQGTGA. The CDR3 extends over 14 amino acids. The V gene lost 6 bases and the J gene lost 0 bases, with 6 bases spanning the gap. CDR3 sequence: CASSPDSGANVLTF. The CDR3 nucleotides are TGTGCCAGCAGTCCGGACTCTGGGGCCAACGTCCTGACTTTC.

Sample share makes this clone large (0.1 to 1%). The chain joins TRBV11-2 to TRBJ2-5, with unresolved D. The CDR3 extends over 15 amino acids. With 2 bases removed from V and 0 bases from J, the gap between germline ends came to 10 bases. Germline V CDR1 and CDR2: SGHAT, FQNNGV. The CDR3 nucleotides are TGTGCCAGCAGCTTATCGGCGTGGTACCAAGAGACCCAGTACTTC. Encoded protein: CASSLSAWYQETQYF.

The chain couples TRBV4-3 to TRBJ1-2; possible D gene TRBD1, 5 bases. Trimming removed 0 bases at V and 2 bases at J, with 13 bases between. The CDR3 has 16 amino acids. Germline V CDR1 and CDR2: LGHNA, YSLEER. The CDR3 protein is CASSQDSFGANYGYTF. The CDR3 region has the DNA TGCGCCAGCAGCCAAGACTCCTTCGGGGCCAACTATGGCTACACCTTC.

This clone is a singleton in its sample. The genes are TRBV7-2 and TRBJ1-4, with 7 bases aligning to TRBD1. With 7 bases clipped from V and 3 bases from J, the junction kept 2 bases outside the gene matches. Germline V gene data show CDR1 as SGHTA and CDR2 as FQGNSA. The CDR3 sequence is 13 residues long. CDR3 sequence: CASKGAANEKLFF. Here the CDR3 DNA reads TGTGCCAGCAAGGGGGCAGCTAATGAAAAACTGTTTTTT.

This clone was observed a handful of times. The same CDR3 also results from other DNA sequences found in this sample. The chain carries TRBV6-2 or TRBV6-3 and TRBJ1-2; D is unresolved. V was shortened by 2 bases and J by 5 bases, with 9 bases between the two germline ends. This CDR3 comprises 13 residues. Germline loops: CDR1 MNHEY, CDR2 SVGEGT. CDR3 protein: CASSYVSGYGYTF. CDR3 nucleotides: TGTGCCAGCAGTTACGTATCGGGGTATGGCTACACCTTC.

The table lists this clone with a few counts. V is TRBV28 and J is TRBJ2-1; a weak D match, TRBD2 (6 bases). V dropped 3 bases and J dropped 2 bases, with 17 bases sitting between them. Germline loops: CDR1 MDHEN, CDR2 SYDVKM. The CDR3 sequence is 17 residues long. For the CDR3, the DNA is TGTGCCAGCAGTTTCACGGCGGGGTCAATGCCCTACAATGAGCAGTTCTTC. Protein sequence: CASSFTAGSMPYNEQFF.

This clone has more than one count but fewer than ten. CDR3 in amino acids: CASSGKLAGESRAEQFF. CDR3 DNA sequence: TGTGCCAGCAGCGGGAAGCTAGCGGGGGAGTCCCGGGCTGAGCAGTTCTTC. This rearrangement joins TRBV7-8 to TRBJ2-1; 10 positions match TRBD2. J was trimmed by 9 bases and V by 5 bases; bases with no gene match: 16. This CDR3 comprises 17 residues. Looked up from germline, CDR1 is SGHVS and CDR2 is FQNEAQ.

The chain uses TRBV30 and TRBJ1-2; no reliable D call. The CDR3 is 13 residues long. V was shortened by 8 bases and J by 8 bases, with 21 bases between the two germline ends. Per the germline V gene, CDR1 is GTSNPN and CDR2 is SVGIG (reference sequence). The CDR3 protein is CARTPQVHQGYTF. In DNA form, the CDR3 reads TGTGCCCGGACCCCCCAGGTTCACCAAGGCTACACCTTC.

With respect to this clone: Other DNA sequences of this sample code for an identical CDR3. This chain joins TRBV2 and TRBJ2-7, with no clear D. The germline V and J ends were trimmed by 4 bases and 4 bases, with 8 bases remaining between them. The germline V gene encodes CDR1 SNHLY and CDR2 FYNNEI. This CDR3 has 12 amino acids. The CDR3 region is CASSGKPYEQYF. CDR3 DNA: TGTGCCAGCAGTGGCAAGCCTTACGAGCAGTACTTC.

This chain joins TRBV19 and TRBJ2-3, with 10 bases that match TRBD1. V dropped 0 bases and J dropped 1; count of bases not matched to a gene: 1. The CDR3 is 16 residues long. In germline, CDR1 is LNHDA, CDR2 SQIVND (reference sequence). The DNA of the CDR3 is TGTGCCAGTAGTATAGAGGGGACAGGGGGCACAGATACGCAGTATTTT. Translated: CASSIEGTGGTDTQYF. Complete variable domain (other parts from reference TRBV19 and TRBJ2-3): DGGITQSPKYLFRKEGQNVTLSCEQNLNHDAMYWYRQDPGQGLRLIYYSQIVNDFQKGDIAEGYSVSREKKESFPLTVTSAQKNPTAFYLCASSIEGTGGTDTQYFGPGTRLTVL.

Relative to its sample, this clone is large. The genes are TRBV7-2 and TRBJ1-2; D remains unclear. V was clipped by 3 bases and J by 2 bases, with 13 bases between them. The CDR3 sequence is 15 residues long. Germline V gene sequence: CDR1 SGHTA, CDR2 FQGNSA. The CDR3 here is CASSLLRGGNYGYTF. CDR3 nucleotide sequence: TGTGCCAGCAGCTTGCTGCGGGGTGGGAACTATGGCTACACCTTC.

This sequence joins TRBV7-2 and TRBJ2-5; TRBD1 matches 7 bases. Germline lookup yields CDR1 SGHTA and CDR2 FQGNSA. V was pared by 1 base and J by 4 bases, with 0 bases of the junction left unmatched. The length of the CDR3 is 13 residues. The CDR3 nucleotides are TGTGCCAGCAGCTTAGACAGGGGAGAGACCCAGTACTTC. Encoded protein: CASSLDRGETQYF.

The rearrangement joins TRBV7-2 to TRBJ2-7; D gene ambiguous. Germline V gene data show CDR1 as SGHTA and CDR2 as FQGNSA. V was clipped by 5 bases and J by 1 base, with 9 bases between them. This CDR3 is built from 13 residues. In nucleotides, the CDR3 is TGTGCCAGCAGCCTCCGCAAGTCCTACGAGCAGTACTTC. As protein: CASSLRKSYEQYF.

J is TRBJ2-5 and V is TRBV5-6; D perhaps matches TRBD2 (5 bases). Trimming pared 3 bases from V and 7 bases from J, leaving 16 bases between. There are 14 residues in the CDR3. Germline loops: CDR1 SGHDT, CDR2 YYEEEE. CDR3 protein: CASSSTGIAWTQYF. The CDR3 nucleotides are TGTGCCAGCAGCTCAACGGGAATAGCGTGGACCCAGTACTTC.

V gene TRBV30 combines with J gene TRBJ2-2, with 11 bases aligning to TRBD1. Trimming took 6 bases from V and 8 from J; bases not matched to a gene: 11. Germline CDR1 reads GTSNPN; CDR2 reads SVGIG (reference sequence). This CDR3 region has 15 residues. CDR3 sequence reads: CACTPGTGGTGELFF. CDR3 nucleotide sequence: TGTGCCTGCACCCCCGGGACAGGGGGGACAGGGGAGCTGTTTTTT.

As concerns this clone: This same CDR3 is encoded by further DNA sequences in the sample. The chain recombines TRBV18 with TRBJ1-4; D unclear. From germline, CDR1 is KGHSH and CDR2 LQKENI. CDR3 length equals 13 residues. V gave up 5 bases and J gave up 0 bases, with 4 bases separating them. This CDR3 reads CASSGATNEKLFF. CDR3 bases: TGTGCCAGCTCAGGGGCAACTAATGAAAAACTGTTTTTT.

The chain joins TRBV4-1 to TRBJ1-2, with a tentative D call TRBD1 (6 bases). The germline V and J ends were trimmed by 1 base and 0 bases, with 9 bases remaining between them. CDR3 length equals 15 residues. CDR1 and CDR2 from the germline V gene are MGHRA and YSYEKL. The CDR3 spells CASSQGQGTNYGYTF. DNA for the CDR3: TGCGCCAGCAGCCAAGGGCAGGGGACTAACTATGGCTACACCTTC.